Each of the 24 T cell receptor beta chains below was sequenced from the same sample in a study of shared clonotypes between healthy human individuals. Only in-frame clones appear in the TCRdb table, and some are missing; sequencing was by immunoSEQ multiplex PCR. The data hold approximately 2.3 million clones, with over 85% observed a single time. What was sequenced was naive CD4+ T cells from PBMCs. Described subset: CD45RA+ positively selected. The source is a man between 18 and 29 years old in good health. Some clones in this sample may be carry-over from other donors' samples.

This chain connects TRBV27 to TRBJ1-5, with D tentatively TRBD1 (5 bases). Germline V lookup: CDR1 MNHEY, CDR2 SMNVEV (reference sequence). CDR3 length equals 20 residues. Trimming took 2 bases from V and 7 from J, leaving 30 bases between them. CDR3 in amino acids: CASSLRGRYGHGVADQPQHF. DNA for the CDR3: TGTGCCAGCAGTTTACGGGGTAGATATGGACACGGAGTCGCAGACCAGCCCCAGCATTTT.

This chain joins TRBV21-1 and TRBJ2-7; TRBD1, as called in the table, went unchecked against the DNA. TRBV21-1 is reported as a pseudogene. The CDR3 runs 14 residues. In nucleotides, the CDR3 is TGTGCCAGCAGCAAACGGGGACAGGGCTACGAGCAGTACTTC. Translated, it gives CASSKRGQGYEQYF.

The chain combines TRBV7-9 with TRBJ1-3; D is perhaps TRBD1 (5 bases). V was pared by 1 base and J by 2 bases, with 12 bases between. This CDR3 has 16 amino acids. Germline CDR1 SEHNR, CDR2 FQNEAQ (reference sequence). The CDR3 loop is CASSLGQGTTGNTIYF. The CDR3 DNA reads TGTGCCAGCAGCTTAGGGCAGGGAACTACTGGAAACACCATATATTTT.

DNA for the CDR3: TGTGCCAGCAGTTTACGCTTCTCCAGAGGGGAGGAGCGCAATCAGCCCCAGCATTTT. It is translated as CASSLRFSRGEERNQPQHF. This chain joins TRBV28 and TRBJ1-5, with D maybe TRBD1 (5 bases). The CDR3 is 19 residues long. With 2 bases removed from V and 2 bases from J, the gap between germline ends came to 22 bases. Per the germline V gene, CDR1 is MDHEN and CDR2 is SYDVKM.

The chain joins TRBV6-5 to TRBJ2-3; the match to TRBD2 covers 7 bases. In germline, CDR1 is MNHEY, CDR2 SVGAGI. The CDR3 loop spans 15 amino acids. V lost 2 bases, J lost 1 base, and 3 bases stayed unmatched. The CDR3 nucleotides read TGTGCCAGCAGTTACCGGCTAGCGGGCACAGATACGCAGTATTTT. Residues: CASSYRLAGTDTQYF.

The chain combines TRBV19 with TRBJ1-2, with D unresolved. Trimming took off 3 bases at V and 2 bases at J, with 7 bases between the two ends. The germline V gene encodes CDR1 LNHDA and CDR2 SQIVND (reference sequence). The CDR3 has 13 residues. The CDR3 nucleotides are TGTGCCAGTAGTATGGTGGGGAACTATGGCTACACCTTC. The encoded protein is CASSMVGNYGYTF.

The chain employs TRBV28 and TRBJ2-1; 7 bases are a match to TRBD2. Germline V lookup: CDR1 MDHEN, CDR2 SYDVKM. This CDR3 has 17 residues. Trimming cost V 3 bases and J 3 bases; bases outside gene matches: 11. CDR3 nucleotides: TGTGCCAGCAGTTTTCACCCCTTAGCTAGCGGCTACAATGAGCAGTTCTTC. Its translation: CASSFHPLASGYNEQFF.

The genes are TRBV28 and TRBJ2-7; a possible D gene is TRBD2 (6 bases). The CDR3 extends over 17 amino acids. Germline-derived CDR1 and CDR2 are MDHEN and SYDVKM. V lost 8 bases to trimming and J lost 0 bases, with 23 bases between them. The CDR3: CASPPAGANPTSYEQYF. Written as DNA, the CDR3 is TGTGCCAGCCCCCCAGCGGGCGCGAATCCGACCTCCTACGAGCAGTACTTC.

On this clone itself: Within the sample, other DNA sequences also encode this same CDR3. The rearrangement joins TRBV7-3 to TRBJ2-1; weak D call: TRBD2 (6 bases). Germline V gene lookup returns CDR1 SGHTA and CDR2 FQGTGA. The V end lost 0 bases, the J end lost 1 base, and 7 bases lay between the germline ends. CDR3 size: 15 residues. The CDR3 DNA sequence: TGTGCCAGCAGCTTAACCCGGGAGTCCTACAATGAGCAGTTCTTC. Translation gives CASSLTRESYNEQFF. The complete variable domain, with remaining parts taken from reference TRBV7-3 and TRBJ2-1, reads GAGVSQTPSNKVTEKGKYVELRCDPISGHTALYWYRQSLGQGPEFLIYFQGTGAADDSGLPNDRFFAVRPEGSVSTLKIQRTERGDSAVYLCASSLTRESYNEQFFGPGTRLTVL.

In the case of this clone: The identical CDR3 is also encoded by other nucleotide sequences in the sample. The genes are TRBV6-5 and TRBJ2-7; 7 nucleotides agree with TRBD1. The CDR3 totals 14 residues. Germline CDR1 and CDR2: MNHEY and SVGAGI. Germline trimming cut 0 bases from V and 3 bases from J; bases unmatched to any gene: 2. This chain's CDR3 is CASSYSRDSYEQYF. The DNA of the CDR3 is TGTGCCAGCAGTTACTCGAGGGACAGCTACGAGCAGTACTTC.

V usage is TRBV27 and J usage is TRBJ2-2; D is unresolved. The CDR3 runs 12 residues. Germline V gives CDR1 MNHEY, CDR2 SMNVEV (reference sequence). V was pared by 4 bases and J by 7 bases, with 7 bases between. In DNA, the CDR3 is TGTGCCAGCAGTTCGATCAACGGGGAGCTGTTTTTT. This codes for CASSSINGELFF.

This rearrangement joins TRBV4-1 to TRBJ2-3; no clear D. The germline V gene has CDR1 MGHRA and CDR2 YSYEKL. V gave up 1 base and J gave up 6 bases, with 2 bases separating them. This CDR3 comprises 11 residues. The CDR3 DNA is TGCGCCAGCAGCCAAGGGGATACGCAGTATTTT. Amino acids: CASSQGDTQYF.

This chain uses TRBV5-1 with TRBJ1-2, with D unclear. Germline assignment: CDR1 SGHRS and CDR2 YFSETQ. The CDR3 loop spans 15 amino acids. Trimming cost V 4 bases and J 1 base, with 14 bases left between them. This CDR3 is CASSLSGSLNYGYTF. The CDR3 DNA sequence: TGCGCCAGCAGCCTCTCCGGCAGCCTTAACTATGGCTACACCTTC. The whole variable domain, remainder taken from reference TRBV5-1 and TRBJ1-2, is KAGVTQTPRYLIKTRGQQVTLSCSPISGHRSVSWYQQTPGQGLQFLFEYFSETQRNKGNFPGRFSGRQFSNSRSEMNVSTLELGDSALYLCASSLSGSLNYGYTFGSGTRLTVV.

The chain combines TRBV5-1 with TRBJ1-4; TRBD1 aligns across 8 bases. Germline CDR1 reads SGHRS; CDR2 reads YFSETQ. The trim removed 2 bases at V and 7 bases at J, leaving 7 bases unmatched. The CDR3 sequence is 15 residues long. This CDR3 reads CASSLSTGVGEKLFF. The CDR3, as DNA: TGCGCCAGCAGCTTATCGACAGGGGTGGGTGAAAAACTGTTTTTT. The variable domain in full, completed from reference TRBV5-1 and TRBJ1-4, reads KAGVTQTPRYLIKTRGQQVTLSCSPISGHRSVSWYQQTPGQGLQFLFEYFSETQRNKGNFPGRFSGRQFSNSRSEMNVSTLELGDSALYLCASSLSTGVGEKLFFGSGTQLSVL.

This sequence joins TRBV11-2 and TRBJ2-7; D ambiguous. The V end lost 5 bases, the J end lost 7 bases, and 9 bases lay between the germline ends. Germline loops: CDR1 SGHAT, CDR2 FQNNGV. The CDR3 spans 11 residues. For the CDR3, the DNA is TGTGCCAGCAGCCTAGGACCTGAGCAGTACTTC. Protein sequence: CASSLGPEQYF. Using reference TRBV11-2 and TRBJ2-7 for the parts outside the CDR3, the full variable domain is EAGVAQSPRYKIIEKRQSVAFWCNPISGHATLYWYQQILGQGPKLLIQFQNNGVVDDSQLPKDRFSAERLKGVDSTLKIQPAKLEDSAVYLCASSLGPEQYFGPGTRLTVT.

About this clone itself: In the same sample, other DNA sequences code for this CDR3. The CDR3, as DNA: TGTGCCAGCAGTTTAGGTGGGGCTTCTGGAAACACCATATATTTT. It codes for CASSLGGASGNTIYF. The chain couples TRBV28 to TRBJ1-3; D might be TRBD1 (5 bases). Germline assignment: CDR1 MDHEN and CDR2 SYDVKM. Trimming left V 2 bases short and J 1 base short, with 9 bases between. The CDR3 extends over 15 amino acids.

This chain connects TRBV29-1 to TRBJ2-7; TRBD1 matches 8 bases. Germline trimming cut 6 bases from V and 0 bases from J; bases unmatched to any gene: 16. CDR1 is SQVTM and CDR2 is ANQGSEA in the germline V gene. The CDR3 loop spans 17 amino acids. The CDR3: CSVAHGQGPSGSYEQYF. CDR3 nucleotide sequence: TGCAGCGTCGCTCACGGACAGGGCCCCTCGGGCTCCTACGAGCAGTACTTC.

Notes on this clone: Other DNA sequences in this sample translate to the same CDR3. The rearrangement links TRBV9 to TRBJ2-2; D unclear. The V end lost 4 bases, the J end lost 1 base, and 8 bases lay between the germline ends. This CDR3 is built from 14 residues. Germline lookup yields CDR1 SGDLS and CDR2 YYNGEE. CDR3 residues: CASSPSGNTGELFF. In DNA form, the CDR3 reads TGTGCCAGCAGCCCTAGTGGGAACACCGGGGAGCTGTTTTTT.

V is TRBV9 and J is TRBJ2-7, with 9 bases lining up with TRBD1. V lost 4 bases, J lost 6 bases, and 11 bases stayed unmatched. Per germline, CDR1 SGDLS and CDR2 YYNGEE. The CDR3 consists of 15 residues. CDR3 residues: CASSPTGTGLFEQYF. Written as DNA, the CDR3 is TGTGCCAGCAGCCCCACCGGGACAGGGCTCTTCGAGCAGTACTTC.

V usage is TRBV5-4 and J usage is TRBJ1-1; D gene uncertain. Per the germline V gene, CDR1 is SGHNT and CDR2 is YYREEE (reference sequence). The CDR3 consists of 15 residues. V lost 4 bases and J lost 1, with 14 bases in between. This CDR3 is CASSQKLRGNTEAFF. In DNA, the CDR3 is TGTGCCAGCAGCCAGAAGCTCCGGGGGAACACTGAAGCTTTCTTT.

The chain has TRBV28 and TRBJ2-5; D is undetermined. V lost 4 bases to trimming and J lost 2 bases, with 14 bases between them. The CDR3 spans 15 residues. The germline CDR1 and CDR2 sequences are MDHEN and SYDVKM. CDR3 amino acids: CASSYPSVPQETQYF. Written as DNA, the CDR3 is TGTGCCAGCAGTTACCCCTCGGTACCGCAAGAGACCCAGTACTTC.

The chain combines TRBV30 with TRBJ2-1; D gene ambiguous. CDR3 length: 13 residues. V was pared by 5 bases and J by 1 base, with 9 bases between. The germline V gene has CDR1 GTSNPN and CDR2 SVGIG (reference sequence). CDR3 residues: CAWRRPSYNEQFF. For the CDR3, the DNA is TGTGCCTGGCGACGCCCTTCCTACAATGAGCAGTTCTTC.

The CDR3 reads CASSPTWDTQYF. The CDR3 DNA follows: TGTGCCAGCAGTCCGACCTGGGATACGCAGTATTTT. The chain recombines TRBV28 with TRBJ2-3, with no clear D. The CDR3 length is 12 residues. Trimming took 5 bases from V and 6 from J, leaving 9 bases between them. The germline CDR1 and CDR2 sequences are MDHEN and SYDVKM.

The genes are TRBV7-9 and TRBJ2-7, with D unclear. V was cut by 6 bases and J by 4 bases, with 7 bases left in between. The CDR3 consists of 11 residues. Germline values: CDR1 SEHNR, CDR2 FQNEAQ (reference sequence). The CDR3 protein is CASREGYEQYF. The CDR3 DNA reads TGTGCCAGCAGGGAAGGGTACGAGCAGTACTTC. The whole variable domain, remainder taken from reference TRBV7-9 and TRBJ2-7, is DTGVSQNPRHKITKRGQNVTFRCDPISEHNRLYWYRQTLGQGPEFLTYFQNEAQLEKSRLLSDRFSAERPKGSFSTLEIQRTEQGDSAMYLCASREGYEQYFGPGTRLTVT.